These T cell receptor beta chains were read from a single sample in a study of cytomegalovirus exposure and HLA in healthy donors. Profiling relied on immunoSEQ multiplex PCR, and the TCRdb table lists in-frame clones only, not all of them. This table holds under 200,000 clones, more than 80% found once. Sequencing used PBMCs. These receptor sequences come from a woman between 45 and 60 years old in good health and CMV-seropositive. Each CDR3 is given with its conserved first and last residue. A D gene is named only where the DNA matches it firmly. Size tells how often a clone was seen (once, few, many) or the class of an expanded clone, and some rows leave it out.

j_gene	abundance	d_gene	v_gene	CDR3nt	CDR3aa
TRBJ1-1	-	-	TRBV7-9	TGTGCCAGCACCCCCCGGGACAAGCTCGTAGCTTTCTTT	CASTPRDKLVAFF
TRBJ1-5	few	TRBD1	TRBV4-1	TGCGCCAGCAGCCTCGACAGGGAAAGGGATCAGCCCCAGCATTTT	CASSLDRERDQPQHF
TRBJ2-5	-	TRBD1	TRBV30	TGTGCCTGGAGCGGGGACAGGGTCGAAGAGACCCAGTACTTC	CAWSGDRVEETQYF
TRBJ2-7	-	TRBD1	TRBV27	TGTGCCAGCAGCCCCGGGACAGGCCTCTCCTACGAGCAGTACTTC	CASSPGTGLSYEQYF
TRBJ1-5	-	TRBD1	TRBV7-9	TGTGCCAGCAGCTCACAGGGGGCTATCGGTCAGCCCCAGCATTTT	CASSSQGAIGQPQHF
TRBJ2-4	once	TRBD1	TRBV7-9	TGTTCCAGCAGCAACTACGGGACAGGGGAAAACATTCAGTACTTC	CSSSNYGTGENIQYF
TRBJ2-7	-	TRBD2	TRBV7-2	TGTGCCAGCAGTCTAGCGGGGGGCTACGAGCAGTACTTC	CASSLAGGYEQYF
TRBJ2-1	-	TRBD1	TRBV7-2	TGTGCCAGCAGCTTTGGCCAGGGGGCTTATGAGCAGTTCTTC	CASSFGQGAYEQFF
TRBJ1-4	few	-	TRBV6-5	TGTGCCAGCAGGGACAGCTCAACTAATGAAAAACTGTTTTTT	CASRDSSTNEKLFF
TRBJ2-5	-	-	TRBV7-2	TGTGCCAGCAGCTTAGGCAGGGCGGAGACCCAGTACTTC	CASSLGRAETQYF
TRBJ2-1	-	-	TRBV4-2	TGTGCCAGCAGCGTACAGGGTGGGGAGCAGTTCTTC	CASSVQGGEQFF
TRBJ2-1	-	-	TRBV19	TGTGCCAGTAGTATCTCGGGAAACAATGAGCAGTTCTTC	CASSISGNNEQFF
TRBJ1-1	-	-	TRBV6-6	TGTGCCAGCGGTACCCTGGGGGGAGGCCATGAAGCTTTCTTT	CASGTLGGGHEAFF
TRBJ1-3	-	-	TRBV6-5	TGTGCCAGCAGTTTAGTAGCATCGCTCTCTGGAAACACCATATATTTT	CASSLVASLSGNTIYF
TRBJ2-7	-	-	TRBV5-4	TGTGCCAGCAGCCGGCAGAGTCCAGGGGTCGCGAGGACTTACGAGCAGTACTTC	CASSRQSPGVARTYEQYF
TRBJ1-6	-	TRBD1	TRBV7-9	TGTGCCAGCAGCTTCCGGGACAGGGGTAATTCACCCCTCCACTTT	CASSFRDRGNSPLHF
TRBJ1-1	-	-	TRBV6-1	TGTGCCAGTAGGTTACAGGCCATGAACACTGAAGCTTTCTTT	CASRLQAMNTEAFF
TRBJ1-5	-	-	TRBV6-1	TGTGCCAGCAGTTTAACAGGGTTCAATCAGCCCCAGCATTTT	CASSLTGFNQPQHF
TRBJ2-7	-	TRBD1	TRBV27	TGTGCCAGCAGTTTAACAGGGGGTCCGTGGTCCTACGAGCAGTACTTC	CASSLTGGPWSYEQYF
TRBJ1-2	-	TRBD1	TRBV5-8	TGTGCCAGCAGCCAAGGACAGGAGGGGGACTATGGCTACACCTTC	CASSQGQEGDYGYTF
TRBJ1-4	-	TRBD1	TRBV19	TGTGCCAGTAGTATATCGTTCAGGGGGCTGCATGAAAAACTGTTTTTT	CASSISFRGLHEKLFF
TRBJ1-3	once	-	TRBV28	TGTGCCAGCAATCGGCAGGCCAGAAACACCATATATTTT	CASNRQARNTIYF
TRBJ1-5	-	-	TRBV4-3	TGCGCCAGCAGCCAAGAACCCCCGGGAGACGGCGTTATTAGCAATCAGCCCCAGCATTTT	CASSQEPPGDGVISNQPQHF
TRBJ2-7	once	-	TRBV5-1	TGCGCCAGCAGCTTGGACAGGCTATACGAGCAGTACTTC	CASSLDRLYEQYF
TRBJ2-2	-	TRBD2	TRBV30	TGTGCCTGGAGTGTACTAGCGGGGCGAACCACCGGGGAGCTGTTTTTT	CAWSVLAGRTTGELFF